The 29 T cell receptor beta chains reported below all come from one sample, sequenced in a study of glioma-infiltrating T cells after dendritic cell vaccination. Sequenced by immunoSEQ multiplex PCR; TCRdb stores in-frame clones only, minus some. Of over 90,000 clones listed, less than 90% are singletons. Time point reported: after dendritic cell vaccination, including at tumor progression/relapse. This material consisted of blood, taken after dendritic cell vaccination. The origin of the receptors is a human donor with glioblastoma.

With regard to this clone: The junction departs from germline at one end; a sequencing error may be responsible. The rearrangement links TRBV7-7 to TRBJ1-4, with D hard to call. Germline values: CDR1 SSHAT, CDR2 FNYEAQ (reference sequence). This CDR3 is 13 amino acids long. The CDR3 DNA reads as TGTGCTAGCAGCTTAGCGCCCGGGGAAAGGGTGTTTTTT. It encodes CASSLAPGERVFF.

V and J are TRBV6-1 and TRBJ1-2; unclear D gene. The V end lost 0 bases, the J end lost 4 bases, and 15 bases lay between the germline ends. Germline V gene sequence: CDR1 MNHNS, CDR2 SASEGT. CDR3 length: 16 amino acids. The CDR3 is CASSEAPGISTYGYTF. CDR3 in DNA: TGTGCCAGCAGTGAAGCTCCGGGAATATCTACCTATGGCTACACCTTC.

The table lists this clone with a few counts. The chain carries TRBV5-4 and TRBJ2-3; D may be TRBD2 (6 bases). Germline-derived CDR1 and CDR2 are SGHNT and YYREEE (reference sequence). The CDR3 is 14 residues long. The germline V and J ends were trimmed by 5 bases and 0 bases, with 10 bases remaining between them. The CDR3 spells CASSIGTSTDTQYF. The CDR3 DNA reads TGTGCCAGCAGTATCGGGACTAGCACAGATACGCAGTATTTT.

The chain is built from TRBV28 and TRBJ2-3; the D is unclear. With 6 bases removed from V and 3 bases from J, the gap between germline ends came to 16 bases. Germline loops: CDR1 MDHEN, CDR2 SYDVKM. This CDR3 comprises 15 residues. This CDR3 reads CASRPPVSRTDTQYF. The CDR3 DNA reads TGTGCCAGCAGGCCCCCGGTATCTCGGACAGATACGCAGTATTTT. The whole variable domain, filled in from reference TRBV28 and TRBJ2-3, reads DVKVTQSSRYLVKRTGEKVFLECVQDMDHENMFWYRQDPGLGLRLIYFSYDVKMKEKGDIPEGYSVSREKKERFSLILESASTNQTSMYLCASRPPVSRTDTQYFGPGTRLTVL.

The chain has TRBV21-1 and TRBJ1-3; the table gives TRBD1 as D, unverified against the DNA. TRBV21-1 is classified as a pseudogene. The CDR3 runs to 12 residues. Here the CDR3 DNA reads TGTGCCAGCAGCTCCCATGGAAACACCATATATTTT. This sequence encodes CASSSHGNTIYF.

V gene TRBV28 combines with J gene TRBJ1-4; TRBD1 aligns across 10 bases. Unmatched junction bases numbered 6, after V lost 2 bases and J lost 6 bases. CDR3 size: 16 residues. Germline-derived CDR1 and CDR2 are MDHEN and SYDVKM. CDR3 in amino acids: CASSLTGTGVDEKLFF. CDR3 sequence (DNA): TGTGCCAGCAGTTTAACCGGGACAGGGGTCGATGAAAAACTGTTTTTT.

In this sample, this clone turned up once. The CDR3, as DNA: TGTGCCAGCAGTGGAATCATCGGGGGTTCCTACGAGCAGTACTTC. Translating it yields CASSGIIGGSYEQYF. The chain recombines TRBV6-1 with TRBJ2-7; a possible D gene is TRBD2 (6 bases). The CDR3 extends over 15 amino acids. CDR1 MNHNS and CDR2 SASEGT come from the germline V gene. Trimming took off 4 bases at V and 1 base at J, with 14 bases between the two ends.

This clone was counted once. This chain connects TRBV10-3 to TRBJ1-2; no firm D call. Trimming left V 8 bases short and J 8 bases short, with 18 bases between. CDR1 ENHRY and CDR2 SYGVKD come from the germline V gene. The CDR3 runs to 13 residues. The CDR3 sequence: CAIPSRSSEGYTF. CDR3 in DNA: TGTGCCATCCCCTCTAGAAGCTCGGAGGGCTACACCTTC.

The J gene is TRBJ2-1, the V gene TRBV10-3, with 9 bases identical to TRBD2. CDR1 is ENHRY and CDR2 is SYGVKD in the germline V gene. Germline trimming cut 4 bases from V and 4 bases from J; bases unmatched to any gene: 2. The CDR3 runs to 14 residues. The CDR3 DNA reads as TGTGCCATCAGTGTTGCGGGGGGGTACAATGAGCAGTTCTTC. It encodes CAISVAGGYNEQFF.

The chain links TRBV7-9 to TRBJ1-2; D remains ambiguous. The germline V gene encodes CDR1 SEHNR and CDR2 FQNEAQ (reference sequence). V lost 3 bases to trimming and J lost 4 bases, with 12 bases between them. This CDR3 comprises 14 residues. The CDR3 spells CASSFNDIIYGYTF. CDR3 DNA sequence: TGTGCCAGCAGCTTCAACGACATTATCTATGGCTACACCTTC.

The chain is built from TRBV9 and TRBJ2-5; 7 positions match TRBD1. CDR3 length: 16 residues. Germline CDR1 reads SGDLS; CDR2 reads YYNGEE. The trim removed 3 bases at V and 2 bases at J, leaving 10 bases unmatched. CDR3 sequence: CASSELPGQPQETQYF. The CDR3 nucleotides are TGTGCCAGCAGCGAATTACCGGGACAGCCTCAAGAGACCCAGTACTTC.

The chain carries TRBV6-1 and TRBJ2-4; 8 positions match TRBD1. The CDR3 consists of 16 residues. Germline CDR1 and CDR2: MNHNS and SASEGT. V was pared by 3 bases and J by 1 base, with 5 bases of the junction left unmatched. CDR3 nucleotide sequence: TGTGCCAGCAGTGATTGGACAGGGTTTGCCAAAAACATTCAGTACTTC. Its translation: CASSDWTGFAKNIQYF.

The chain carries TRBV19 and TRBJ2-1; TRBD2 matches 14 bases. The ends lost 4 bases at V and 5 bases at J; junction bases unmatched: 19. The CDR3 totals 21 residues. From germline, CDR1 is LNHDA and CDR2 SQIVND (reference sequence). The CDR3: CASSTQLRLAGGKRIHNEQFF. Here the CDR3 DNA reads TGTGCCAGTAGTACCCAATTGAGACTAGCGGGAGGGAAGAGAATCCACAATGAGCAGTTCTTC.

The rearrangement joins TRBV10-3 to TRBJ2-1; D possibly corresponds to TRBD2 (6 bases). Germline V gives CDR1 ENHRY, CDR2 SYGVKD. The CDR3 sequence is 15 residues long. Trimming pared 5 bases from V and 7 bases from J, leaving 18 bases between. CDR3 protein: CAISTTDYAENEQFF. The DNA of the CDR3 is TGTGCCATCAGTACAACGGACTACGCCGAGAATGAGCAGTTCTTC.

Details on this clone: Sequence at one end of the junction differs from germline and may be a read error. The chain uses TRBV28 and TRBJ1-1; unclear D gene. This CDR3 spans 12 amino acids. Germline V gene lookup returns CDR1 MDHEN and CDR2 SYDVKM. The CDR3 reads CASRLRNTEAFF. Here the CDR3 DNA reads TGTGCCAGCCGTTTGAGGAACACTGAAGCTTTCTTT.

This clone has a handful of counts. This chain links TRBV19 with TRBJ1-1; 7 bases fit TRBD1. Germline CDR1 reads LNHDA; CDR2 reads SQIVND (reference sequence). The length of the CDR3 is 14 residues. V lost 5 bases and J lost 4; bases outside the gene matches: 7. CDR3: CASSVGTGVTEAFF. CDR3 coding DNA: TGTGCCAGTAGTGTTGGCACAGGGGTCACTGAAGCTTTCTTT.

V gene TRBV5-1 combines with J gene TRBJ2-7; no firm D call. CDR3 length: 10 amino acids. V lost 10 bases and J lost 2, with 7 bases in between. The germline gives CDR1 SGHRS, CDR2 YFSETQ. DNA of the CDR3: TGCGCCTACGGTCCCTACGAGCAGTACTTC. It codes for CAYGPYEQYF.

This clone came up a few times. J is TRBJ1-1 and V is TRBV19; a weak D match, TRBD1 (6 bases). Germline CDR1 and CDR2: LNHDA and SQIVND (reference sequence). The CDR3 has 16 amino acids. V lost 2 bases and J lost 0, with 13 bases in between. The CDR3 nucleotides are TGTGCCAGTAGTATATCCGGGGCAGGGGTGAACACTGAAGCTTTCTTT. Translated: CASSISGAGVNTEAFF.

The sample holds a few counts of this clone. This chain joins TRBV5-4 and TRBJ1-3; the D gene is possibly TRBD1 (5 bases). CDR1 and CDR2 (germline): SGHNT, YYREEE (reference sequence). The CDR3 is 15 amino acids. V was trimmed by 0 bases and J by 1 base, leaving 8 bases between them. The CDR3 reads CASSLVGASGNTIYF. The CDR3 bases are TGTGCCAGCAGCTTGGTAGGGGCGTCTGGAAACACCATATATTTT.

The V gene is TRBV18, the J gene TRBJ1-5; 8 bases align to TRBD1. This CDR3 region has 13 residues. Germline V gene lookup returns CDR1 KGHSH and CDR2 LQKENI. The V gene end was trimmed by 6 bases and the J gene end by 9 bases; junction bases not matched to a gene: 7. The chain's CDR3 is CASSLDRVTPQHF. In nucleotides, the CDR3 is TGTGCCAGCTCGCTGGACAGGGTAACGCCCCAGCATTTT.

The chain combines TRBV25-1 with TRBJ2-7; 8 bases align to TRBD2. Per the germline V gene, CDR1 is MGHDK and CDR2 is SYGVNS. V was clipped by 2 bases and J by 0 bases; unmatched bases: 3. The CDR3 extends over 15 amino acids. The DNA of the CDR3 is TGTGCCAGCAGTGAACGGGCGGGGGGCTCCTACGAGCAGTACTTC. Translation gives CASSERAGGSYEQYF.

The chain recombines TRBV2 with TRBJ2-2; the D gene is possibly TRBD2 (6 bases). This CDR3 region has 15 residues. Germline-derived CDR1 and CDR2 are SNHLY and FYNNEI. V lost 5 bases and J 0 bases, leaving 10 bases between the germline ends. The DNA for the CDR3 is TGTGCCAGCAGTCGGGAGCCTCCGAACACCGGGGAGCTGTTTTTT. This codes for CASSREPPNTGELFF.

The CDR3 DNA follows: TGTGCCAGCACCCTACTCCACTCTGGAAACACCATATATTTT. Amino acids: CASTLLHSGNTIYF. The gene calls are TRBV2 and TRBJ1-3; D not certain. V was shortened by 7 bases and J by 0 bases, with 10 bases between the two germline ends. This CDR3 is 14 amino acids long. CDR1 SNHLY and CDR2 FYNNEI come from the germline V gene.

This chain connects TRBV7-8 to TRBJ1-2; no definite D call. Germline V CDR1 and CDR2: SGHVS, FQNEAQ. The V end was cut by 4 bases, the J end by 8 bases, with 23 bases between. CDR3 length: 16 amino acids. CDR3 sequence: CASSSSPGVAGRGYTF. DNA for the CDR3: TGTGCCAGCAGCTCATCCCCTGGCGTGGCGGGTAGGGGCTACACCTTC.

The gene calls are TRBV2 and TRBJ1-1, with unresolved D. Germline V CDR1 and CDR2: SNHLY, FYNNEI. This CDR3 contains 14 residues. V lost 6 bases and J 0 bases, leaving 11 bases between the germline ends. CDR3 loop: CASSERVMNTEAFF. Here the CDR3 DNA reads TGTGCCAGCAGCGAAAGAGTAATGAACACTGAAGCTTTCTTT. Using reference TRBV2 and TRBJ1-1 for the parts outside the CDR3, the full variable domain is EPEVTQTPSHQVTQMGQEVILRCVPISNHLYFYWYRQILGQKVEFLVSFYNNEISEKSEIFDDQFSVERPDGSNFTLKIRSTKLEDSAMYFCASSERVMNTEAFFGQGTRLTVV.

The chain carries TRBV5-6 and TRBJ1-2; 8 bases are a match to TRBD1. Germline lookup yields CDR1 SGHDT and CDR2 YYEEEE. The trim removed 3 bases at V and 11 bases at J, leaving 6 bases unmatched. CDR3 length: 12 amino acids. The CDR3 is CASSSGTGLYTF. In DNA, the CDR3 is TGTGCCAGCAGCTCCGGGACAGGTTTATACACCTTC. The whole variable domain, remainder taken from reference TRBV5-6 and TRBJ1-2, is DAGVTQSPTHLIKTRGQQVTLRCSPKSGHDTVSWYQQALGQGPQFIFQYYEEEERQRGNFPDRFSGHQFPNYSSELNVNALLLGDSALYLCASSSGTGLYTFGSGTRLTVV.

The chain links TRBV28 to TRBJ2-7, with a tentative D call TRBD1 (5 bases). CDR3 length: 13 residues. Germline CDR1 MDHEN, CDR2 SYDVKM. Trimming left V 2 bases short and J 6 bases short, with 11 bases between. The DNA for the CDR3 is TGTGCCAGCAGTTTAGGCAGGGTATTCGAGCAGTACTTC. It is translated as CASSLGRVFEQYF.

The V and J genes are TRBV7-3 and TRBJ2-6; 7 bases match TRBD1. J lost 2 bases, V lost 4 bases, and 8 bases had no gene match. CDR1 SGHTA and CDR2 FQGTGA come from the germline V gene. This CDR3 has 17 residues. The CDR3 DNA follows: TGTGCCAGCAGCTCAATAGGGACAGACCCTGGGGCCAACGTCCTGACTTTC. Its translation: CASSSIGTDPGANVLTF.

This sequence joins TRBV19 and TRBJ2-1; 10 bases map to TRBD1. This CDR3 is built from 15 residues. Trimming removed 7 bases from V and 3 bases from J; junction bases left unmatched: 6. CDR1 LNHDA and CDR2 SQIVND come from the germline V gene (reference sequence). CDR3 DNA sequence: TGTGCCAGTACCATGGGACAGGGGTTCTACAATGAGCAGTTCTTC. Its protein is CASTMGQGFYNEQFF.